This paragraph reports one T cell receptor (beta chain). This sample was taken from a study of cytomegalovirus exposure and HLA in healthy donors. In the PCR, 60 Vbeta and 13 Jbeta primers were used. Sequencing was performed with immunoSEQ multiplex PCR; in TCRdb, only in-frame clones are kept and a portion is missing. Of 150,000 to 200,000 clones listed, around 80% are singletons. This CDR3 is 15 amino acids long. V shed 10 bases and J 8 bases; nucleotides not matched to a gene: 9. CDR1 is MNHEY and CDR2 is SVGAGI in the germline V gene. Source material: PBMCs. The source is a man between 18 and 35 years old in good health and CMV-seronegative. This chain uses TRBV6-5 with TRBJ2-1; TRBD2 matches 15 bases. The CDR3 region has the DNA TGTGCCACCATCGGGACTAGCGGGAGGTTGGATGAGCAGTTCTTC. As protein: CATIGTSGRLDEQFF.